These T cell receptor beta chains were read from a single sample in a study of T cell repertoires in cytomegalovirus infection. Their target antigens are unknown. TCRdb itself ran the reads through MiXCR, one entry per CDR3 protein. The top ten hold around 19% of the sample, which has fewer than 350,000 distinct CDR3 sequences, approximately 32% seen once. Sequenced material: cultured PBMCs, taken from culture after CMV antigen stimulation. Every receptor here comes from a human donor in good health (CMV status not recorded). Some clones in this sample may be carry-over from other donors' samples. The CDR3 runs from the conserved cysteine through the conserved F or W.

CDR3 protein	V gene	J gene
CATRDSLNENLFF	TRBV12-3/TRBV12-4	TRBJ1-4
CSARGGDSGFHDEQYF	TRBV20-1	TRBJ2-7
CASSSPIIQPQHF	TRBV19	TRBJ1-5
CASSGQVGHNEQFF	TRBV9	TRBJ2-1
CASAGGRHETQYF	TRBV5-1	TRBJ2-5
CASTIKTGLPYEQYF	TRBV7-9	TRBJ2-7
CASSQDVGFSGNTIYF	TRBV4-1	TRBJ1-3
CASSPNLQGRGYTF	TRBV28	TRBJ1-2
CASSAQRGRNSPLHF	TRBV7-6	TRBJ1-6
CASHGPDLYNEQFF	TRBV19	TRBJ2-1
CASSQDGTSGRYEQYF	TRBV14	TRBJ2-7
CASSYAGSTNEKLFF	TRBV6-6	TRBJ1-4
CASSLGQGDQETQYF	TRBV5-1	TRBJ2-5
CATSGTGPQHNEQFF	TRBV24-1	TRBJ2-1
CASSERTLAGGPYEQYF	TRBV25-1	TRBJ2-7
CASSLGEGRLNEKLFF	TRBV7-6	TRBJ1-4
CASRRATNTGELFF	TRBV2	TRBJ2-2
CASGYGLANNEQFF	TRBV12-5	TRBJ2-1
CASSPRTVGELFF	TRBV3-1	TRBJ2-2
CASSMVLRGEQYF	TRBV19	TRBJ2-7
CASSLVPGLGNEQFF	TRBV7-2	TRBJ2-1
CASSLSANSPLHF	TRBV7-6	TRBJ1-6
CASSLRQPSSGNTIYF	TRBV7-2	TRBJ1-3
CASSPTGRNNSPLHF	TRBV19	TRBJ1-6
CASSPGQVLSYGYTF	TRBV28	TRBJ1-2
CASGGGQGYGYTF	TRBV2	TRBJ1-2
CASSYSISGLREYEQYF	TRBV6-6	TRBJ2-7
CASSASGGAYNEQFF	TRBV5-4	TRBJ2-1
CASSLQGSDTQYF	TRBV5-1	TRBJ2-3
CASNSMGGDQETQYF	TRBV6-6	TRBJ2-5
CASSPPSNQPQHF	TRBV12-3/TRBV12-4	TRBJ1-5
CASSIGTADSYEQYF	TRBV19	TRBJ2-7
CASAEQGVDTQYF	TRBV12-3/TRBV12-4	TRBJ2-3
CASSNQASYEQYF	TRBV19	TRBJ2-7
CAISQQGGGNNSPLHF	TRBV10-3	TRBJ1-6
CAISESQGANYGYTF	TRBV10-3	TRBJ1-2
CASSLRGQGAAETQYF	TRBV7-9	TRBJ2-5
CASSIQRNYGYTF	TRBV19	TRBJ1-2
CASSDPTSGVEQFF	TRBV6-1	TRBJ2-1
CSVVESYHGTQYF	TRBV29-1	TRBJ2-5
CASSSASGDFYEQYF	TRBV7-9	TRBJ2-7
CASRPQGSNYGYTF	TRBV2	TRBJ1-2
CASSLRAESLAKNIQYF	TRBV28	TRBJ2-4
CASSIAGGPFNEQFF	TRBV11-2	TRBJ2-1
CASSPQGPSGKTQYF	TRBV7-6	TRBJ2-5
CSASRLAGGPGETQYF	TRBV20-1	TRBJ2-5
CSARGPGGQPQHF	TRBV20-1	TRBJ1-5
CASSPTGGRSYTEAFF	TRBV6-5	TRBJ1-1
CASSSHPNTEAFF	TRBV11-3	TRBJ1-1
CASSPIQGSYEQYF	TRBV18	TRBJ2-7
CASSLGWGTEAFF	TRBV7-6	TRBJ1-1
CASSLLSQGYTEAFF	TRBV7-8	TRBJ1-1
CASSLRTYNTEAFF	TRBV7-8	TRBJ1-1
CASSLALAGGPSDTQYF	TRBV7-8	TRBJ2-3
CASSPGDGPYGYTF	TRBV28	TRBJ1-2
CSASLPLDTQYF	TRBV20-1	TRBJ2-3
CASSYTRVFTDTQYF	TRBV7-8	TRBJ2-3
CASSPLIGTNEQFF	TRBV7-9	TRBJ2-1
CASSSERLAGPETQYF	TRBV7-8	TRBJ2-5